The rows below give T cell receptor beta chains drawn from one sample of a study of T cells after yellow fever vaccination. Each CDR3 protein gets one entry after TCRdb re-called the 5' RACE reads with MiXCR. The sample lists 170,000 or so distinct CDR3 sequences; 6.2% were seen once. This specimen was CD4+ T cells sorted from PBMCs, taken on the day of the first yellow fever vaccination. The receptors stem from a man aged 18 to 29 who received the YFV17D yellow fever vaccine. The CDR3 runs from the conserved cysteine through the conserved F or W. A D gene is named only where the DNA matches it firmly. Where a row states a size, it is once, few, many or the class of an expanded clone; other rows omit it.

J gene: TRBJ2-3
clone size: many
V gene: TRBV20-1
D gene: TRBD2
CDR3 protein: CSAKRWAAGGPGDTQYF
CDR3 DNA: TGCAGTGCGAAGAGATGGGCAGCGGGGGGGCCAGGAGATACGCAGTATTTT

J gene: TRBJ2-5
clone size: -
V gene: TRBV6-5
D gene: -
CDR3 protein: CASGYSYTQGETQYF
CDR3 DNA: TGTGCCAGCGGTTACTCGTACACCCAGGGAGAGACCCAGTACTTC

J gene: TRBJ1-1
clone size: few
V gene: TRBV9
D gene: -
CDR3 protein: CASSPQVRNTEAFF
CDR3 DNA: TGTGCCAGCAGCCCCCAAGTAAGGAACACTGAAGCTTTCTTT

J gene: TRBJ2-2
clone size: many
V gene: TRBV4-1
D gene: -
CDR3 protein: CASSQVAGYTGELFF
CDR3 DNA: TGCGCCAGCAGCCAAGTGGCCGGGTACACCGGGGAGCTGTTTTTT

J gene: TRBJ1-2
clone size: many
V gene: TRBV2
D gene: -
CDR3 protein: CASSAMTDPYGYTF
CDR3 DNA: TGTGCCAGCAGTGCGATGACAGACCCCTATGGCTACACCTTC

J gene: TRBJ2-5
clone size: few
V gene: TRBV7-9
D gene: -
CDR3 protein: CASSPRPGLNQETQYF
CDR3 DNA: TGTGCCAGCAGTCCTCGCCCGGGACTGAACCAAGAGACCCAGTACTTC

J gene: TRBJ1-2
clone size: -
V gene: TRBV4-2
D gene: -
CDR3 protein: CASKYRDTSYGYTF
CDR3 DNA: TGTGCCAGTAAATACCGGGACACATCCTATGGCTACACCTTC

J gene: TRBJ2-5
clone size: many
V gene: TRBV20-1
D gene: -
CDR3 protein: CSARSSLHQETQYF
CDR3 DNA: TGCAGTGCTAGGTCCTCGCTACATCAAGAGACCCAGTACTTC

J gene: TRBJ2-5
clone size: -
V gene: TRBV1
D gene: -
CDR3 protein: CTSRLKTTRETQYF
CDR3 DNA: TGCACCAGCAGACTCAAGACGACCCGAGAGACCCAGTACTTC

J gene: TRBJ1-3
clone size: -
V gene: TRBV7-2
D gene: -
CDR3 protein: CASSLAPQGDGNTIYF
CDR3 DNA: TGTGCCAGCAGCTTAGCCCCCCAAGGGGACGGAAACACCATATATTTT

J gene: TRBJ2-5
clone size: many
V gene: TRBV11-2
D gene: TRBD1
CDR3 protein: CASSLDRQGGETQYF
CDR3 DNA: TGTGCCAGCAGCTTAGATCGTCAAGGGGGCGAGACCCAGTACTTC

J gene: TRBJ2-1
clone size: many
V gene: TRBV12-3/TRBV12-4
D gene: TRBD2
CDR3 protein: CASSLAVGRGTYNEQFF
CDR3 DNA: TGTGCCAGCAGTTTAGCGGTTGGGCGGGGGACCTACAATGAGCAGTTCTTC

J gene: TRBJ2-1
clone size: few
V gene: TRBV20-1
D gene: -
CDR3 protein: CSAHARGALGYNEQFF
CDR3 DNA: TGCAGTGCTCACGCCCGGGGGGCCTTGGGATACAATGAGCAGTTCTTC

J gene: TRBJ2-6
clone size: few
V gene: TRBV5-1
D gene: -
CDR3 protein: CASSDPAGANVLTF
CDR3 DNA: TGCGCCAGCAGCGACCCGGCCGGGGCCAACGTCCTGACTTTC

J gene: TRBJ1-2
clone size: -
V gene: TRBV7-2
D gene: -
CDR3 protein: CASSLQRQGKANYGYTF
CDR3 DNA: TGTGCCAGCAGCTTACAAAGGCAGGGAAAGGCTAACTATGGCTACACCTTC

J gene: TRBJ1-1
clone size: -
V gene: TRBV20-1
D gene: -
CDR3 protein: CSARSPRNTEAFF
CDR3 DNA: TGCAGTGCTAGATCGCCCCGGAACACTGAAGCTTTCTTT

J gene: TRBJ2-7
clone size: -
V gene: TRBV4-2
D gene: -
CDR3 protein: CAMSPGLLYEQYF
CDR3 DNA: TGTGCCATGAGCCCCGGGCTCCTCTACGAGCAGTACTTC

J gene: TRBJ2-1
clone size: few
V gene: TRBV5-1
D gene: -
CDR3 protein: CASSFSLMTNNEQFF
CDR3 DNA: TGCGCCAGCAGCTTTTCCTTAATGACTAACAATGAGCAGTTCTTC

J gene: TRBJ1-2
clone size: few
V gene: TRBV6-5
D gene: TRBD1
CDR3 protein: CASSYSRTGVKGYTF
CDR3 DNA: TGTGCCAGCAGTTACTCCCGGACAGGGGTTAAAGGCTACACCTTC

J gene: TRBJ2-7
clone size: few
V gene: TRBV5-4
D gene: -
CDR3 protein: CASGPGTRGPGEQYF
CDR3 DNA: TGTGCCAGCGGACCGGGGACTCGTGGACCCGGCGAGCAGTACTTC

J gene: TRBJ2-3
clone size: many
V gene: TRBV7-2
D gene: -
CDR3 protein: CASSMTASTDTQYF
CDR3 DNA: TGTGCCAGCAGCATGACAGCTAGCACAGATACGCAGTATTTT

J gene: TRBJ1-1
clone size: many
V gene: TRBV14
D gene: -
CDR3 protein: CASSQQMNTEAFF
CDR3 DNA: TGTGCCAGCAGCCAACAGATGAACACTGAAGCTTTCTTT

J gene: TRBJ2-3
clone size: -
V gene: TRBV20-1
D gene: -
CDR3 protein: CSVRLLSTDTQYF
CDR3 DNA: TGCAGTGTCCGTTTACTTTCAACGGATACGCAGTATTTT

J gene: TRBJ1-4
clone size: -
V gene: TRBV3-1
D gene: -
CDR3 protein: CASSPTATPNEKLFF
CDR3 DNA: TGTGCCAGCAGCCCGACGGCAACCCCTAATGAAAAACTGTTTTTT

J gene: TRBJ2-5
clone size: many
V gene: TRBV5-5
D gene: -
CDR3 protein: CASSTAKETQYF
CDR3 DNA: TGTGCCAGCAGCACTGCAAAAGAGACCCAGTACTTC

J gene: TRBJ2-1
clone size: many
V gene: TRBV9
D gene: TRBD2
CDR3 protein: CASSPGGAYSYNEQFF
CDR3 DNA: TGTGCCAGCAGCCCGGGAGGGGCCTACTCCTACAATGAGCAGTTCTTC

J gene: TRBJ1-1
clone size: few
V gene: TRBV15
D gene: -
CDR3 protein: CATSNQGNTEAFF
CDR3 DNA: TGTGCCACCAGCAATCAGGGGAACACTGAAGCTTTCTTT

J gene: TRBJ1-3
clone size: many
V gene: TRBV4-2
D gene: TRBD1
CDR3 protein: CASSPTGVEGNTIYF
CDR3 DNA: TGTGCCAGCAGCCCCACAGGGGTGGAAGGAAACACCATATATTTT

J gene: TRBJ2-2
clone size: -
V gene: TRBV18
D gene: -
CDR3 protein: CASSPLGRTNTGELFF
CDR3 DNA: TGTGCCAGCTCACCGCTGGGACGGACGAACACCGGGGAGCTGTTTTTT

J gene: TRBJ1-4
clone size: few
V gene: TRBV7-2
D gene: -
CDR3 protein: CASGAARNEKLFF
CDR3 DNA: TGTGCCAGCGGGGCAGCACGTAATGAAAAACTGTTTTTT

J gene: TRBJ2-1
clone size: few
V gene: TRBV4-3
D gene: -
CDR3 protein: CASSQDFQGFSYNEQFF
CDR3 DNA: TGCGCCAGCAGCCAAGATTTCCAGGGGTTCTCCTACAATGAGCAGTTCTTC

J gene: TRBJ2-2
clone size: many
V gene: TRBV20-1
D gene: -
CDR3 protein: CSALKVQDTGELFF
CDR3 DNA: TGCAGTGCTTTAAAGGTTCAGGACACCGGGGAGCTGTTTTTT

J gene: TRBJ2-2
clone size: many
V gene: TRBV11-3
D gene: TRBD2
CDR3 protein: CASRKGRGTGELFF
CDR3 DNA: TGTGCCAGCAGAAAGGGGAGGGGCACCGGGGAGCTGTTTTTT

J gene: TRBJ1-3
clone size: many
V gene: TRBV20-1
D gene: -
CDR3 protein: CSARRAVSGNTIYF
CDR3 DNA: TGCAGTGCTAGAAGGGCGGTCTCTGGAAACACCATATATTTT

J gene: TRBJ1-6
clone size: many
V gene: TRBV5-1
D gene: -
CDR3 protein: CASSLTAPKSYNSPLHF
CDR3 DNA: TGCGCCAGCAGCTTGACGGCCCCCAAGTCCTATAATTCACCCCTCCACTTT

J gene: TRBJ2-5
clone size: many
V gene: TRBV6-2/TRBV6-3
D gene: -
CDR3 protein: CASRTRYQETQYF
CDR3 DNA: TGTGCCAGCAGAACCAGGTACCAAGAGACCCAGTACTTC

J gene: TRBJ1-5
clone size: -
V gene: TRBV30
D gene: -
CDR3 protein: CAWSVGAVSNQPQHF
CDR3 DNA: TGTGCCTGGAGTGTAGGGGCAGTGAGCAATCAGCCCCAGCATTTT

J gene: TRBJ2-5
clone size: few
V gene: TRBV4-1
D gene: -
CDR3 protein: CASSQDGRGQETQYF
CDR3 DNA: TGCGCCAGCAGCCAAGACGGCAGGGGCCAGGAGACCCAGTACTTC

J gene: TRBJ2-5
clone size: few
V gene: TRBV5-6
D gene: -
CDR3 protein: CASSLGFRQETQYF
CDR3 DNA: TGTGCCAGCAGCTTGGGGTTCAGACAAGAGACCCAGTACTTC

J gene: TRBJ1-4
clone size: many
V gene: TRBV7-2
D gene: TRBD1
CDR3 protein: CASSLQGGNEKLFF
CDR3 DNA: TGTGCCAGCAGCTTGCAGGGGGGGAATGAAAAACTGTTTTTT

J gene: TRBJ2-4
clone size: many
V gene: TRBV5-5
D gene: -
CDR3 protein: CASSLGGGRAGKNIQYF
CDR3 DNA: TGTGCCAGCAGCTTGGGGGGGGGCAGGGCCGGCAAAAACATTCAGTACTTC